This is a list of T cell receptor beta chains from one sample in a study of glioma-infiltrating T cells. From the multiplex PCR reads, TCRdb called clonotypes with MiXCR, one entry per CDR3 protein. The data show around 180,000 distinct CDR3 sequences, roughly two fifths seen once. The sequencing input was glioma tissue, nonneoplastic brain tissue, or PBMCs (not recorded which). The source is a human donor with low-grade glioma or glioblastoma, undergoing nonglioma brain surgery, or in good health (not recorded which). The CDR3 runs from the conserved cysteine through the conserved F or W. A D gene is named only where the DNA matches it firmly. A row's size may be missing; if present it is once, few, many or a size class.

clone_size j_call d_call v_call cdr3_aa cdr3_nt
many TRBJ1-2 TRBD1 TRBV20-1 CSASDRDGGYTF TGCAGTGCTTCCGACAGGGACGGGGGCTACACCTTC
- TRBJ1-6 - TRBV7-2 CASSIRVVNSPLHF TGTGCCAGCAGCATCAGGGTCGTAAATTCACCACTCCACTTT
once TRBJ2-3 TRBD2 TRBV29-1 CSVDGTSGLGGTDTQYF TGCAGCGTTGACGGAACTAGCGGACTGGGAGGCACAGATACGCAGTATTTT
many TRBJ1-5 - TRBV10-1 CASSTGQPQHF TGCGCCAGCAGTACTGGACAGCCCCAGCATTTT
many TRBJ2-1 TRBD2 TRBV28 CASSLSSGTSGIDEQFF TGTGCCAGCAGTTTATCTTCCGGGACTAGCGGGATAGATGAGCAGTTCTTC
many TRBJ1-1 - TRBV3-1 CASSPWVGTEAFF TGTGCCAGCAGCCCGTGGGTCGGCACTGAAGCTTTCTTT
few TRBJ2-7 - TRBV13 CASSFSVEQYF TGTGCCAGCAGCTTTTCCGTCGAGCAGTACTTC
many TRBJ2-7 TRBD2 TRBV20-1 CSASLPSGISYEQYF TGCAGTGCTAGTTTGCCTAGCGGGATCTCCTACGAGCAGTACTTC
few TRBJ2-1 TRBD1 TRBV5-1 CASSLGVAGGYNEQFF TGCGCCAGCAGCTTGGGTGTGGCAGGGGGTTACAATGAGCAGTTCTTC
few TRBJ2-1 TRBD2 TRBV18 CASSPTAGGPGGEQFF TGTGCCAGCTCACCTACTGCGGGAGGGCCTGGAGGGGAGCAGTTCTTC
many TRBJ2-7 - TRBV15 CATSSTNYEQYF TGTGCCACCAGCAGCACGAATTACGAGCAGTACTTC
- TRBJ2-2 - TRBV19 CASSRHLRTGELFF TGTGCCAGTAGTAGGCACCTGAGGACCGGGGAGCTGTTTTTT
many TRBJ2-7 TRBD2 TRBV6-2/TRBV6-3 CASSYSIAGGVRYEQYF TGTGCCAGCAGTTACTCCATAGCGGGAGGGGTCCGCTACGAGCAGTACTTC
many TRBJ2-7 TRBD1 TRBV27 CASGRQGPYEQYF TGTGCCAGCGGAAGACAGGGGCCTTACGAGCAGTACTTC
few TRBJ2-5 TRBD2 TRBV2 CASSEGAGVKETQYF TGTGCCAGCAGTGAGGGAGCGGGAGTAAAGGAGACCCAGTACTTC
many TRBJ1-1 - TRBV10-3 CAIRDTGSYTEAFF TGTGCCATCAGGGACACAGGGTCGTACACTGAAGCTTTCTTT
few TRBJ1-2 - TRBV29-1 CSVSLTPTNGYTF TGCAGCGTCTCGCTAACGCCGACAAATGGCTACACCTTC
many TRBJ2-1 TRBD2 TRBV6-1 CASRSPGGLAGADEQFF TGTGCCAGCAGGTCCCCCGGTGGACTAGCGGGAGCTGATGAGCAGTTCTTC
many TRBJ2-5 - TRBV28 CASSLASRRQETQYF TGTGCCAGCAGTTTAGCAAGTAGGAGACAAGAGACCCAGTACTTC
- TRBJ2-3 - TRBV4-1 CASSQASEVTDTQYF TGCGCCAGCAGCCAAGCTAGCGAGGTCACAGATACGCAGTATTTT
few TRBJ2-7 - TRBV5-1 CASSLGGPNAYEQYF TGCGCCAGCAGCTTGGGGGGTCCTAACGCCTACGAGCAGTACTTC
- TRBJ1-1 - TRBV7-2 CASSSLGCFEAFF TGTGCCAGCAGCTCCCTGGGGTGCTTTGAAGCTTTCTTT
many TRBJ1-3 - TRBV7-2 CASSLRSNVNSGNTIYF TGTGCCAGCAGCCTTAGATCAAATGTAAACTCTGGAAACACCATATATTTT
- TRBJ1-3 TRBD1 TRBV3-1 CASSHPTGAAGNTIYF TGTGCCAGCAGCCACCCGACAGGGGCAGCAGGAAACACCATATATTTT
few TRBJ1-2 - TRBV29-1 CSVEMGNYGYTF TGCAGCGTTGAGATGGGGAACTATGGCTACACCTTC
- TRBJ1-5 - TRBV12-3/TRBV12-4 CASSLGASYSNQPQHF TGTGCCAGCAGCCTGGGGGCCTCTTATAGCAATCAGCCCCAGCATTTT
- TRBJ2-3 - TRBV6-2/TRBV6-3 CASSRRETQQQLYF TGTGCCAGCAGTCGAAGAGAGACCCAACAGCAGTTATATTTT
once TRBJ2-7 TRBD2 TRBV7-2 CASCSLAGAGEQYF TGTGCCAGCTGCTCCTTAGCGGGAGCGGGGGAGCAGTACTTC
many TRBJ2-5 - TRBV7-2 CASSLMETQYF TGTGCCAGCAGCTTGATGGAGACCCAGTACTTC
- TRBJ2-1 TRBD2 TRBV12-3/TRBV12-4 CASTASGRAYEQFF TGTGCCAGCACCGCTAGCGGGAGGGCCTATGAGCAGTTCTTC
- TRBJ2-1 TRBD2 TRBV29-1 CSVEIGTKAFF TGCAGCGTTGAAATCGGGACTAAGGCGTTCTTC
- TRBJ1-6 TRBD1 TRBV7-9 CASSPRTGERSPLHF TGTGCCAGCAGCCCAAGGACAGGGGAGCGATCACCCCTCCACTTT
many TRBJ2-1 - TRBV11-3 CASSLVSGDGNEQFF TGTGCCAGCAGCTTAGTGTCTGGGGACGGGAATGAGCAGTTCTTC
many TRBJ2-7 TRBD2 TRBV20-1 CSASGASAGEYYEQYF TGCAGTGCTAGTGGGGCTAGCGCGGGAGAATACTACGAGCAGTACTTC
once TRBJ1-5 - TRBV27 CASSPETREDTQHF TGTGCCAGCAGTCCAGAGACACGGGAAGATACGCAGCATTTT
many TRBJ1-5 - TRBV27 CASSLRAGTPSQPQHF TGTGCCAGCAGTTTAAGGGCAGGCACACCTAGTCAGCCCCAGCATTTT
- TRBJ2-5 TRBD2 TRBV6-2/TRBV6-3 CASSQGPGRRGVEETQYF TGTGCCAGCAGTCAAGGACCGGGTCGGCGGGGGGTCGAAGAGACCCAGTACTTC
- TRBJ2-6 - TRBV28 CASSSSGRGGANVLTF -
- TRBJ2-3 - TRBV27 CSGSSTDTQYF TGTTCCGGCAGTTCCACAGATACGCAGTATTTT
few TRBJ1-5 - TRBV7-8 CASSSYRGEGPQHF TGTGCCAGCAGCTCATACCGGGGAGAGGGGCCCCAGCATTTT
- TRBJ2-2 - TRBV24-1 CATSDFGQANTGELFF TGTGCCACCAGTGATTTCGGGCAGGCGAACACCGGGGAGCTGTTTTTT
- TRBJ2-1 - TRBV19 CASSQYHLYNEQFF TGTGCCAGTAGCCAATACCATTTATACAATGAGCAGTTCTTC
many TRBJ1-5 - TRBV7-2 CASSSKGSGPQHF TGTGCCAGCAGCTCCAAAGGGTCTGGGCCCCAGCATTTT
- TRBJ2-1 TRBD2 TRBV9 CASSVQAGSSYNEQFF TGTGCCAGCAGCGTACAAGCGGGGAGCTCCTACAATGAGCAGTTCTTC
- TRBJ2-2 TRBD2 TRBV5-1 CASSGTSGIGELFF TGCGCCAGCAGCGGGACTAGCGGGATCGGGGAGCTGTTTTTT
few TRBJ1-2 TRBD1 TRBV14 CASSPKQGSGYTF TGTGCCAGCAGCCCGAAACAGGGGTCTGGCTACACCTTC
- TRBJ2-3 - TRBV7-2 CASSSRTVPDTQYF TGTGCCAGCAGCTCGAGGACAGTCCCAGATACGCAGTATTTT
- TRBJ2-1 - TRBV15 CATSSFAGYEQFF TGTGCCACCAGCAGTTTTGCGGGCTATGAGCAGTTCTTC
- TRBJ1-2 - TRBV7-2 CASNRGQGYGYTF TGTGCCAGCAACCGCGGGCAGGGCTATGGCTACACCTTC
many TRBJ2-3 - TRBV28 CASSPPSGSTDTQYF TGTGCCAGCAGTCCCCCAAGCGGTAGCACAGATACGCAGTATTTT
- TRBJ2-3 TRBD2 TRBV18 CASSLRTSGMSTDKQYF TGTGCCAGCTCTCTCCGGACTAGCGGGATGAGCACAGATAAGCAGTATTTT
- TRBJ2-1 - TRBV6-6 CASSLVLKDSYNEQFF TGTGCCAGCAGTTTAGTTCTCAAAGACTCCTACAATGAGCAGTTCTTC
- TRBJ1-5 - TRBV3-1 CARSQGRINQPQHF TGTGCCAGAAGCCAGGGTCGGATCAATCAGCCCCAGCATTTT
- TRBJ2-1 - TRBV2 CASSDLSGINEQFF TGTGCCAGCAGTGACCTTAGCGGCATCAATGAGCAGTTCTTC
- TRBJ2-1 - TRBV2 CASSQNNREQFF TGTGCCAGCAGTCAAAATAATCGCGAGCAGTTCTTC
many TRBJ2-7 - TRBV2 CASRIADSYEQYF TGTGCCAGCAGGATAGCGGACTCCTACGAGCAGTACTTC
- TRBJ2-3 TRBD1 TRBV5-5 CASRRTGGDGTDTQYF TGTGCCAGCAGGCGTACAGGGGGCGATGGAACAGATACGCAGTATTTT
- TRBJ2-7 - TRBV20-1 CSARPPDSPYEQYF TGCAGTGCTAGACCCCCGGACAGCCCCTACGAGCAGTACTTC
many TRBJ2-7 TRBD2 TRBV6-1 CASSVSSGAYEQYF TGTGCCAGCAGTGTCAGTAGCGGGGCCTACGAGCAGTACTTC